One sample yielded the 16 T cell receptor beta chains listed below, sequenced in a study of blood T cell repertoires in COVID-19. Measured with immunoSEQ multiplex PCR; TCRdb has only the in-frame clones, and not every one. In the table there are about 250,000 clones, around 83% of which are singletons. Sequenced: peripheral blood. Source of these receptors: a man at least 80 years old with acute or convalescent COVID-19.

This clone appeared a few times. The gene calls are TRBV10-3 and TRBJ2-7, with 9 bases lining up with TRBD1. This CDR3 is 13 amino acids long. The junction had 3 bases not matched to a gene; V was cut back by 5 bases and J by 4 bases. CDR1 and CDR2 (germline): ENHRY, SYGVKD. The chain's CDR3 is CAISTGGDYEQYF. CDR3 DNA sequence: TGTGCCATCAGTACAGGGGGCGATTACGAGCAGTACTTC.

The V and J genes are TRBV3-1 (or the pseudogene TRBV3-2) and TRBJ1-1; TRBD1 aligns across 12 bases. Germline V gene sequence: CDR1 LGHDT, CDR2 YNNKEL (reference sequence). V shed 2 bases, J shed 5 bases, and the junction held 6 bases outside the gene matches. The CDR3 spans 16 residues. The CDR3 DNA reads TGTGCCAGCAGCCAAACGGGGACAGGGGGCCGGACTGAAGCTTTCTTT. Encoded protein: CASSQTGTGGRTEAFF.

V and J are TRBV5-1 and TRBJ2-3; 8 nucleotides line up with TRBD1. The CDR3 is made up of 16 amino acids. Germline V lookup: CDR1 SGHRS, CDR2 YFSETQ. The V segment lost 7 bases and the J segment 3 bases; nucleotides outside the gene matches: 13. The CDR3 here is CASSFNRDRLTDTQYF. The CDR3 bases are TGCGCCAGCTCCTTTAACCGGGACAGGTTGACAGATACGCAGTATTTT.

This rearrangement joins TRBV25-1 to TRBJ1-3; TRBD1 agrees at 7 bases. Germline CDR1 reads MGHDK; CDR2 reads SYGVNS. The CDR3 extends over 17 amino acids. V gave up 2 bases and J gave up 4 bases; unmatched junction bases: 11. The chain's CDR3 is CASSEDRVSFPGNTIYF. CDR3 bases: TGTGCCAGCAGTGAAGACAGGGTTTCTTTCCCGGGAAACACCATATATTTT.

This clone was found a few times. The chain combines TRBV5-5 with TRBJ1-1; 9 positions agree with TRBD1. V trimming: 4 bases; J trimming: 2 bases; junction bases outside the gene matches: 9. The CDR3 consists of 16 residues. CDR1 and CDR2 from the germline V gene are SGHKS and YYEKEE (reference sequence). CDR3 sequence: CASSAGAGQGNTEAFF. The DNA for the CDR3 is TGTGCCAGCAGCGCCGGGGCGGGACAGGGTAACACTGAAGCTTTCTTT.

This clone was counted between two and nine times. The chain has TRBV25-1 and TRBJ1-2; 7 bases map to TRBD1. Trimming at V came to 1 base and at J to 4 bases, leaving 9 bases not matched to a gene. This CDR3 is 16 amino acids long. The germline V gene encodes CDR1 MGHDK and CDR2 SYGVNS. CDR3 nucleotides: TGTGCCAGCAGTGAATCGGGACAGACTCTTATCTATGGCTACACCTTC. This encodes CASSESGQTLIYGYTF.

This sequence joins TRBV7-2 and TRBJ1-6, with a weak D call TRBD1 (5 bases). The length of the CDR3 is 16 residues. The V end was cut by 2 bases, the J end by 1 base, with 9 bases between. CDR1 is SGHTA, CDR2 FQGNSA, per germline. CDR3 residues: CASSLRGRSYNSPLHF. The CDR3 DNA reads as TGTGCCAGCAGCTTAAGGGGTCGTTCCTATAATTCACCCCTCCACTTT. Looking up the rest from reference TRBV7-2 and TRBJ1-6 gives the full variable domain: GAGVSQSPSNKVTEKGKDVELRCDPISGHTALYWYRQSLGQGLEFLIYFQGNSAPDKSGLPSDRFSAERTGGSVSTLTIQRTQQEDSAVYLCASSLRGRSYNSPLHFGNGTRLTVT.

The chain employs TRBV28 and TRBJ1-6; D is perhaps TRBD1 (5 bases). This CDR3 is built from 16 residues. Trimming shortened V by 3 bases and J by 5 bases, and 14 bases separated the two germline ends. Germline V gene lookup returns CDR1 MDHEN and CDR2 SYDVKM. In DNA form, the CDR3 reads TGTGCCAGCAGTTTTCCGGTCAGGGCCAATAATTCACCCCTCCACTTT. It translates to CASSFPVRANNSPLHF. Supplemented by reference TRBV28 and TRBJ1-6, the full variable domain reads DVKVTQSSRYLVKRTGEKVFLECVQDMDHENMFWYRQDPGLGLRLIYFSYDVKMKEKGDIPEGYSVSREKKERFSLILESASTNQTSMYLCASSFPVRANNSPLHFGNGTRLTVT.

In DNA form, the CDR3 reads TGTGCCAGCAGCTTTGGGGAGGAGACCCAGTACTTC. Translating gives CASSFGEETQYF. The genes are TRBV7-9 and TRBJ2-5; a weak D match, TRBD2 (5 bases). CDR3 length: 12 amino acids. CDR1 SEHNR and CDR2 FQNEAQ come from the germline V gene (reference sequence). V was cut by 3 bases and J by 5 bases, with 7 bases left in between. Together with reference TRBV7-9 and TRBJ2-5, the CDR3 gives the full variable domain: DTGVSQNPRHKITKRGQNVTFRCDPISEHNRLYWYRQTLGQGPEFLTYFQNEAQLEKSRLLSDRFSAERPKGSFSTLEIQRTEQGDSAMYLCASSFGEETQYFGPGTRLLVL.

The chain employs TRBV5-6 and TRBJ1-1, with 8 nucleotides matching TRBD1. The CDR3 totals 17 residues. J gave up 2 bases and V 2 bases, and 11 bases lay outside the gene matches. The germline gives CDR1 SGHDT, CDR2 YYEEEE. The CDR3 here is CASSFVGQGAPNTEAFF. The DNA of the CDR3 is TGTGCCAGCAGCTTTGTCGGGCAGGGGGCCCCAAACACTGAAGCTTTCTTT.

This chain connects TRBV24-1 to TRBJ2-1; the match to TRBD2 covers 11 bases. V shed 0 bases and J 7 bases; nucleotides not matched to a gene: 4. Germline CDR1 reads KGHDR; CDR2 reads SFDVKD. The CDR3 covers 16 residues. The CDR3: CATSDLTSGSGNEQFF. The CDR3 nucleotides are TGTGCCACCAGTGATTTGACTAGCGGGAGTGGGAATGAGCAGTTCTTC.

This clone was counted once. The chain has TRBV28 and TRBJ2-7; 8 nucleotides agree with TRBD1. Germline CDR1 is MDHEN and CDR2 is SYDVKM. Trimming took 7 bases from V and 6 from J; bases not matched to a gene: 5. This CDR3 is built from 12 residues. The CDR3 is CASTTGVGEQYF. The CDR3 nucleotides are TGTGCCAGCACGACAGGGGTAGGCGAGCAGTACTTC.

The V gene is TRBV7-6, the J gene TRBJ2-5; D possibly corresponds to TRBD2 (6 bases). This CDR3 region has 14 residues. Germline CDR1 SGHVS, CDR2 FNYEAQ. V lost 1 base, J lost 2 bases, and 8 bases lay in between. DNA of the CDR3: TGTGCCAGCAGCTTAGTTGGGGGGCAAGAGACCCAGTACTTC. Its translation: CASSLVGGQETQYF.

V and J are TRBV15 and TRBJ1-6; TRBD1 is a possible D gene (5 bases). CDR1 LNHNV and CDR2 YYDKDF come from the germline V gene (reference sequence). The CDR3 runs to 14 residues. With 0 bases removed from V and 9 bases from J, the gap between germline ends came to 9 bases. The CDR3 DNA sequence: TGTGCCACCAGCAGAGACGGGGACTCTTCACCCCTCCACTTT. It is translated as CATSRDGDSSPLHF.

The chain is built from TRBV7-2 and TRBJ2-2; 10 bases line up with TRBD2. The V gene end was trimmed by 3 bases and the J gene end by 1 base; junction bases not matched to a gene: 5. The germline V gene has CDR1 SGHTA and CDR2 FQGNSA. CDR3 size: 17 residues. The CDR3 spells CASSFSWTSGNTGELFF. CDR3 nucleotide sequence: TGTGCCAGCAGCTTTTCCTGGACTAGCGGGAACACCGGGGAGCTGTTTTTT. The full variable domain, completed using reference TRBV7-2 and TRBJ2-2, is GAGVSQSPSNKVTEKGKDVELRCDPISGHTALYWYRQSLGQGLEFLIYFQGNSAPDKSGLPSDRFSAERTGGSVSTLTIQRTQQEDSAVYLCASSFSWTSGNTGELFFGEGSRLTVL.

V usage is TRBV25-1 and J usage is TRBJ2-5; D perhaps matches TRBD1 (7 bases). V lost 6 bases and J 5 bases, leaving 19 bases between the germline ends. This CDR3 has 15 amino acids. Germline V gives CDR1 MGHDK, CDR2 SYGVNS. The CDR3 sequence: CASSGLGGGRETQYF. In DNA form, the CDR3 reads TGTGCCAGCAGCGGACTCGGAGGGGGCAGGGAGACCCAGTACTTC.